These 5 T cell receptor beta chains came from one sample sequenced in a study of blood T cell repertoires in COVID-19. Using immunoSEQ multiplex PCR, the repertoire was profiled, and TCRdb retains in-frame clones only, with some absent. This sample has over 150,000 clones, with 75% to 80% found just once. The sample was peripheral blood. The origin of the receptors is a woman in her 70s with acute or convalescent COVID-19.

V usage is TRBV19 and J usage is TRBJ1-1; 7 bases line up with TRBD1. CDR3 size: 14 residues. J was trimmed by 8 bases and V by 5 bases; bases with no gene match: 11. Germline CDR1 LNHDA, CDR2 SQIVND (reference sequence). The CDR3 DNA sequence: TGTGCCAGTAGTCCGCTGAGGGACAGAGCAGAAGCTTTCTTT. Encoded protein: CASSPLRDRAEAFF.

The chain carries TRBV27 and TRBJ2-1; 11 bases align to TRBD2. J was trimmed by 6 bases and V by 8 bases; bases with no gene match: 6. CDR1 and CDR2 from the germline V gene are MNHEY and SMNVEV (reference sequence). The CDR3 has 14 residues. In nucleotides, the CDR3 is TGTGCCAGCGGACCCGGGACTAGCGGCAATGAGCAGTTCTTC. As protein: CASGPGTSGNEQFF.

The chain uses TRBV18 and TRBJ1-4, with D tentatively TRBD1 (6 bases). The CDR3 is made up of 14 amino acids. Germline CDR1 KGHSH, CDR2 LQKENI. Trimming stripped 5 bases from V and 6 bases from J, with 13 bases between. DNA for the CDR3: TGTGCCAGCTCATCGGGACACCAGGATGAAAAACTGTTTTTT. It is translated as CASSSGHQDEKLFF.

The chain is built from TRBV5-1 and TRBJ2-2; 8 bases fit TRBD1. Germline lookup yields CDR1 SGHRS and CDR2 YFSETQ. CDR3 length: 15 residues. V lost 3 bases to trimming and J lost 2 bases; unmatched junction nucleotides: 3. For the CDR3, the DNA is TGCGCCAGCAGCTACAGGGGGGCTAACACCGGGGAGCTGTTTTTT. Protein product: CASSYRGANTGELFF.

The J gene is TRBJ2-3, the V gene TRBV7-9, with D possibly matching TRBD1 (6 bases). Germline V gene data show CDR1 as SEHNR and CDR2 as FQNEAQ (reference sequence). CDR3 size: 14 residues. Trimming removed 5 bases at V and 4 bases at J, with 13 bases between. As DNA, the CDR3 is TGTGCCAGCAGCCGAACAGGGTTTGCAGATACGCAGTATTTT. Protein sequence: CASSRTGFADTQYF.